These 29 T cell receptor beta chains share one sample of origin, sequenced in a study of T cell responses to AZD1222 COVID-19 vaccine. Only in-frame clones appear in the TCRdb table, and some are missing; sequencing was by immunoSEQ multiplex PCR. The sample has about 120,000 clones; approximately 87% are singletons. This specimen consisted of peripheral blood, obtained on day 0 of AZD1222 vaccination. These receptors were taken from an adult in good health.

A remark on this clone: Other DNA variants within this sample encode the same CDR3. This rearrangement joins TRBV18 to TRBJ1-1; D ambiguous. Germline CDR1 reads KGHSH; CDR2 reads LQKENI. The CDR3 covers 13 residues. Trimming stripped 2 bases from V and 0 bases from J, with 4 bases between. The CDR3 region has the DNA TGTGCCAGCTCACCAGGTATGAACACTGAAGCTTTCTTT. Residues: CASSPGMNTEAFF.

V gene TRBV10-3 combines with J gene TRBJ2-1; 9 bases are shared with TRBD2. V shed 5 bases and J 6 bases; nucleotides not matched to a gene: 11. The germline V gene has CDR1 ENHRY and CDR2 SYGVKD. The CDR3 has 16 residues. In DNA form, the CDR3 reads TGTGCCATCAGTCCAAGGTGGCGGGAGGGCCTCAATGAGCAGTTCTTC. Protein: CAISPRWREGLNEQFF.

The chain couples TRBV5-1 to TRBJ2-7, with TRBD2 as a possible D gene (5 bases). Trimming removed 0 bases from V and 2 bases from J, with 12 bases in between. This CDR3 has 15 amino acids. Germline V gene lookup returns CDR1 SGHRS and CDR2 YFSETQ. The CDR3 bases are TGCGCCAGCAGCTTGGCCGTCGACTACCCCTACGAGCAGTACTTC. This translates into CASSLAVDYPYEQYF.

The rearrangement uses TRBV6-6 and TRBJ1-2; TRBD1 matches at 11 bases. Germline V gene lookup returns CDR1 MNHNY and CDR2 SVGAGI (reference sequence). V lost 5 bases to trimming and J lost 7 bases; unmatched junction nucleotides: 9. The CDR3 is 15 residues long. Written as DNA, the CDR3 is TGTGCCAGCAGTCCCGAGGGACAGGGGGGATTTGGCTACACCTTC. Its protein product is CASSPEGQGGFGYTF.

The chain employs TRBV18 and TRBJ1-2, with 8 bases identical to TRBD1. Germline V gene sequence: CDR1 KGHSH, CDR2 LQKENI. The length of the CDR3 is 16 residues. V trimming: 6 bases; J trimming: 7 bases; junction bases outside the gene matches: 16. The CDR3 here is CASSPSGTGFSGGYTF. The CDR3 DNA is TGTGCCAGCTCTCCCTCTGGGACAGGATTTTCCGGTGGCTACACCTTC.

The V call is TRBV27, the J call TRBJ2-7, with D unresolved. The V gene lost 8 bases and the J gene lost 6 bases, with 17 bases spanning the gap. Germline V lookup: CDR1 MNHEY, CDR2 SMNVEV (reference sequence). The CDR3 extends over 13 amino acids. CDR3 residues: CASRIRGRFEQYF. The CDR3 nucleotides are TGTGCCAGCCGAATAAGAGGACGGTTCGAGCAGTACTTC.

This CDR3 is CASSPTGPSYEQYF. CDR3 nucleotide sequence: TGCGCCAGCAGCCCCACCGGGCCGTCCTACGAGCAGTACTTC. This chain uses TRBV5-1 with TRBJ2-7; D call uncertain. CDR1 SGHRS and CDR2 YFSETQ come from the germline V gene. Trimming removed 4 bases from V and 1 base from J, with 12 bases in between. The CDR3 has 14 amino acids.

The CDR3 reads CSVSTGTRNQPQHF. The CDR3 bases are TGCAGCGTCTCAACGGGGACCCGGAATCAGCCCCAGCATTTT. This chain joins TRBV29-1 and TRBJ1-5; possible D gene TRBD1, 5 bases. CDR1 is SQVTM and CDR2 is ANQGSEA in the germline V gene. With 6 bases removed from V and 4 bases from J, the gap between germline ends came to 16 bases. This CDR3 comprises 14 residues.

The CDR3 here is CASSLGELAKNIQYF. In nucleotides, the CDR3 is TGTGCCAGCAGCTTAGGGGAATTGGCCAAAAACATTCAGTACTTC. The chain combines TRBV11-1 with TRBJ2-4; D is ambiguous. From germline, CDR1 is SGHAT and CDR2 FQDESV (reference sequence). V was pared by 1 base and J by 1 base, with 8 bases between. This CDR3 is 15 amino acids long.

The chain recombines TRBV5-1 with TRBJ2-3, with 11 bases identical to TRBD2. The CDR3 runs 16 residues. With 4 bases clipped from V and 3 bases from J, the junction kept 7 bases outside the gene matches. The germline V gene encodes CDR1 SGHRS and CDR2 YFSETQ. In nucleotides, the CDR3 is TGCGCCAGCAGCCCCAATAGCGGGAGGGTAACAGATACGCAGTATTTT. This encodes CASSPNSGRVTDTQYF.

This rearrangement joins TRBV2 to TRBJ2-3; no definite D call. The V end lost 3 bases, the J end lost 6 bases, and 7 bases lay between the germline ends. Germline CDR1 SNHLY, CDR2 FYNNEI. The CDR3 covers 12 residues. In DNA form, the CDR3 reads TGTGCCAGCAGTGAGCAGAGGGATACGCAGTATTTT. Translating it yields CASSEQRDTQYF.

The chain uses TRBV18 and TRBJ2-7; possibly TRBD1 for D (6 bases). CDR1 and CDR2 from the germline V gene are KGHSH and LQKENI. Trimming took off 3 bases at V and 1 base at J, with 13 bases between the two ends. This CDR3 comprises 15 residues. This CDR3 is CASSPQTGSSYEQYF. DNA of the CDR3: TGTGCCAGCTCACCGCAGACAGGCTCATCCTACGAGCAGTACTTC. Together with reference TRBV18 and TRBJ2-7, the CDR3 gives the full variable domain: NAGVMQNPRHLVRRRGQEARLRCSPMKGHSHVYWYRQLPEEGLKFMVYLQKENIIDESGMPKERFSAEFPKEGPSILRIQQVVRGDSAAYFCASSPQTGSSYEQYFGPGTRLTVT.

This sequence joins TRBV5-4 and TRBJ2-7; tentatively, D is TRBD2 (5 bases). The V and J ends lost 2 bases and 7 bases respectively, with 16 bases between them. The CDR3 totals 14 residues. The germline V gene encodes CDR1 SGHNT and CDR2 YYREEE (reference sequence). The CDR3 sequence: CASSLVFGEGEQYF. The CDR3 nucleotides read TGTGCCAGCAGCTTAGTGTTCGGGGAAGGGGAGCAGTACTTC.

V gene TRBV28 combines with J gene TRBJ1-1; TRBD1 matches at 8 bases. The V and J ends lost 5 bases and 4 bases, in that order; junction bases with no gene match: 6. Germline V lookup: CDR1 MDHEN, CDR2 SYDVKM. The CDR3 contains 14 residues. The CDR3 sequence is CASSPSTGGTEAFF. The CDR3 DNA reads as TGTGCCAGCAGTCCCTCTACAGGGGGCACTGAAGCTTTCTTT.

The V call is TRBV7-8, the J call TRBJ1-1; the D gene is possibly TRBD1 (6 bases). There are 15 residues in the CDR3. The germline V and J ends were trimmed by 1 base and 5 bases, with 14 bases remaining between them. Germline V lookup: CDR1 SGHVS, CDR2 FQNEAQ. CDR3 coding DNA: TGTGCCAGCAGCTTAGGTAGCGGAACAGGGACTGAAGCTTTCTTT. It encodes CASSLGSGTGTEAFF.

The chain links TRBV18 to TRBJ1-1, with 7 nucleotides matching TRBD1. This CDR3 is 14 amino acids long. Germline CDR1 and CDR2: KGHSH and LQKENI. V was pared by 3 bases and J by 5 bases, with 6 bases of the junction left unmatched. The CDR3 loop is CASSPDRVSTEAFF. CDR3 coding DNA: TGTGCCAGCTCACCCGACAGGGTTTCGACTGAAGCTTTCTTT.

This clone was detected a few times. The CDR3 loop is CASSFLQSSGANVLTF. The CDR3 DNA is TGTGCCAGCAGCTTCTTACAGAGCTCTGGGGCCAACGTCCTGACTTTC. The chain couples TRBV7-9 to TRBJ2-6; D not certain. The CDR3 is 16 amino acids. Germline V CDR1 and CDR2: SEHNR, FQNEAQ (reference sequence). V was clipped by 3 bases and J by 0 bases, with 9 bases between them.

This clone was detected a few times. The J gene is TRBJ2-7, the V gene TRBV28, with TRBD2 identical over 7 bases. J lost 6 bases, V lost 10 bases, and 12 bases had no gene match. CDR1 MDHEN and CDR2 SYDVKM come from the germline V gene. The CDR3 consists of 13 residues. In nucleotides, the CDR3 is TGTGCCACCATTAGGGAGGGTTGGGGCGAGCAGTACTTC. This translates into CATIREGWGEQYF.

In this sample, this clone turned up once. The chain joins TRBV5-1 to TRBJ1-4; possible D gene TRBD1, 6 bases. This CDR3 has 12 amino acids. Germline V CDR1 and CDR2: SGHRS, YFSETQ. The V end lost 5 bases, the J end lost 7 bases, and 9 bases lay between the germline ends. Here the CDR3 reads CASRATGEKLFF. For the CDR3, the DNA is TGCGCCAGCAGAGCGACAGGTGAAAAACTGTTTTTT.

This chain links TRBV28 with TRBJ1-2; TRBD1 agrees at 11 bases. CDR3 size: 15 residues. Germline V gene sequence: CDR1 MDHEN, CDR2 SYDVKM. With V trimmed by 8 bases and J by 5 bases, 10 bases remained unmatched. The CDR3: CASGGGTGGLYGYTF. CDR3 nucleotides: TGTGCCAGCGGTGGGGGGACAGGGGGTTTATATGGCTACACCTTC.

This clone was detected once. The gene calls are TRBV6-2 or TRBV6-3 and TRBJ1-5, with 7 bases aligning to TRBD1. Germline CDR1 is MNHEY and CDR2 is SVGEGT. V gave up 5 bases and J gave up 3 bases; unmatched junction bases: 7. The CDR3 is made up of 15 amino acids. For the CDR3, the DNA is TGTGCCAGCAGTAACCTCGACAGGGTCAATCAGCCCCAGCATTTT. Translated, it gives CASSNLDRVNQPQHF.

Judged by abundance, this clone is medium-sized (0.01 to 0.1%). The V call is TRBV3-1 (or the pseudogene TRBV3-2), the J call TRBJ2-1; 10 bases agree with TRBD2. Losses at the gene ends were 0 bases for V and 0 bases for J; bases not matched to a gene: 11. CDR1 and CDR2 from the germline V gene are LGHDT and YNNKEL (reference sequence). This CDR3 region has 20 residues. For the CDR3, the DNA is TGTGCCAGCAGCCAAGAGGGTCTAGCGGGAGAGGGCGTCTCCTACAATGAGCAGTTCTTC. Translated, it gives CASSQEGLAGEGVSYNEQFF.

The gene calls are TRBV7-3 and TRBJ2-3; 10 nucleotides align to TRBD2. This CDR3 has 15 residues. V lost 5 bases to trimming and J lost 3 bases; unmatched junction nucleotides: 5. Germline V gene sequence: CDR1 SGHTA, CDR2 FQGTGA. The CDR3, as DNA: TGTGCCAGCAGCACTTCTAGCGGGGGTACAGATACGCAGTATTTT. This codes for CASSTSSGGTDTQYF.

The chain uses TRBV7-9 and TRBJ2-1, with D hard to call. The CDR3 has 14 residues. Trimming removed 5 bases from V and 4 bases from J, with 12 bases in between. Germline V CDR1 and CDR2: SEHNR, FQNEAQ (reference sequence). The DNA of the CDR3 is TGTGCCAGCAGCCCCGTCCGGGTTTACAATGAGCAGTTCTTC. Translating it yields CASSPVRVYNEQFF.

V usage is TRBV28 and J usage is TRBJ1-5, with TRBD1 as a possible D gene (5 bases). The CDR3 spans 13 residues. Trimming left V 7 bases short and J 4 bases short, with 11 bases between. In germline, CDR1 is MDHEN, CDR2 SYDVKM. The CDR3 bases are TGTGCCAGCACCATGGGGGGAAATCAGCCCCAGCATTTT. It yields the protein CASTMGGNQPQHF.

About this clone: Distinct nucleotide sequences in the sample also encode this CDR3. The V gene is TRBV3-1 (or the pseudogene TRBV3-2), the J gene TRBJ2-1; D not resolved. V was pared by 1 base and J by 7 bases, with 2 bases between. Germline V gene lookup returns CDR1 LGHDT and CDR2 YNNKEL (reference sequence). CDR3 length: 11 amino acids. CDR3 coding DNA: TGTGCCAGCAGCCAAGGTAATGAGCAGTTCTTC. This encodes CASSQGNEQFF.

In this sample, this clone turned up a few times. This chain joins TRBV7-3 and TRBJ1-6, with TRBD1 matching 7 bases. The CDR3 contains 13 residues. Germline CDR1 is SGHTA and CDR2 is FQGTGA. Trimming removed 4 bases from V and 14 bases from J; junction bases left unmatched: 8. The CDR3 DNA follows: TGTGCCAGCAGCTCTCAAACCGGGACAGCCCTCCACTTT. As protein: CASSSQTGTALHF.

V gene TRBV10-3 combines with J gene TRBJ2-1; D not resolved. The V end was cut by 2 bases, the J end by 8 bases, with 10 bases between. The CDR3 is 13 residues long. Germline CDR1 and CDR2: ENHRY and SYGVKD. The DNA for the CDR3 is TGTGCCATCAGTGAGGTGGCACGGGATGAGCAGTTCTTC. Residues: CAISEVARDEQFF.

The CDR3 region is CATSRTQRNTEAFF. The CDR3 nucleotides are TGTGCCACCAGCAGAACACAGAGGAACACTGAAGCTTTCTTT. The J gene is TRBJ1-1, the V gene TRBV15; D gene uncertain. Germline assignment: CDR1 LNHNV and CDR2 YYDKDF (reference sequence). Trimming left V 2 bases short and J 1 base short, with 8 bases between. The CDR3 extends over 14 amino acids.